The next 18 T cell receptor beta chains were all read from a single sample in a study of blood T cell repertoires in COVID-19. Here immunoSEQ multiplex PCR was the method, and the copy in TCRdb shows in-frame clones only, minus some. The repertoire has about 180,000 clones, 80% to 90% of them found once; the top ten carry around 1.6%. The specimen was peripheral blood. These receptors were obtained from a woman aged 50 to 60 with acute or convalescent COVID-19.

The rearrangement uses TRBV5-6 and TRBJ1-1; D perhaps matches TRBD1 (6 bases). The germline V gene has CDR1 SGHDT and CDR2 YYEEEE. Deletions cut 3 bases from V and 1 base from J, with 10 bases between. The CDR3 sequence is 14 residues long. The CDR3 DNA reads TGTGCCAGCAGCTATTGGACAGCGAACACTGAAGCTTTCTTT. Protein sequence: CASSYWTANTEAFF.

V and J are TRBV11-3 and TRBJ2-7, with TRBD1 identical over 11 bases. The germline V gene encodes CDR1 SGHNT and CDR2 YENEEA. With V trimmed by 5 bases and J by 7 bases, 7 bases remained unmatched. CDR3 length: 14 amino acids. For the CDR3, the DNA is TGTGCCAGCAGCCTCGGACAGGGGGCTATTGAGCAGTACTTC. Translation gives CASSLGQGAIEQYF. Full variable domain (missing parts from reference TRBV11-3 and TRBJ2-7): EAGVVQSPRYKIIEKKQPVAFWCNPISGHNTLYWYLQNLGQGPELLIRYENEEAVDDSQLPKDRFSAERLKGVDSTLKIQPAELGDSAVYLCASSLGQGAIEQYFGPGTRLTVT.

This sequence joins TRBV30 and TRBJ2-1, with TRBD2 matching 8 bases. J was trimmed by 2 bases and V by 5 bases; bases with no gene match: 5. The germline gives CDR1 GTSNPN, CDR2 SVGIG (reference sequence). This CDR3 spans 14 amino acids. The CDR3 DNA follows: TGTGCCTGGGTTGGGGGACTAGCCTACAATGAGCAGTTCTTC. This gives the protein CAWVGGLAYNEQFF.

The chain recombines TRBV3-1 (or the pseudogene TRBV3-2) with TRBJ1-3; D not certain. Trimming left V 3 bases short and J 4 bases short, with 10 bases between. The CDR3 length is 14 residues. Germline V gives CDR1 LGHDT, CDR2 YNNKEL (reference sequence). The CDR3: CASSHNSWGNTIYF. The CDR3 coding sequence is TGTGCCAGCAGCCATAACTCGTGGGGAAACACCATATATTTT.

The chain employs TRBV18 and TRBJ1-4, with TRBD1 as a possible D gene (5 bases). This CDR3 comprises 14 residues. The germline V and J ends were trimmed by 2 bases and 5 bases, with 9 bases remaining between them. The germline V gene encodes CDR1 KGHSH and CDR2 LQKENI. CDR3 amino acids: CASSPLEGNEKLFF. CDR3 coding DNA: TGTGCCAGCTCACCATTGGAGGGGAATGAAAAACTGTTTTTT.

The CDR3 DNA follows: TGTGCCTGGAGCAGGGCGGGGGAGCTGTTTTTT. Amino acids: CAWSRAGELFF. The J gene is TRBJ2-2, the V gene TRBV30; D may be TRBD1 (5 bases). The CDR3 is 11 amino acids. Germline V gene sequence: CDR1 GTSNPN, CDR2 SVGIG (reference sequence). With 3 bases removed from V and 8 bases from J, the gap between germline ends came to 7 bases. The full variable domain, with the rest looked up from reference TRBV30 and TRBJ2-2, is SQTIHQWPATLVQPVGSPLSLECTVEGTSNPNLYWYRQAAGRGLQLLFYSVGIGQISSEVPQNLSASRPQDRQFILSSKKLLLSDSGFYLCAWSRAGELFFGEGSRLTVL.

The CDR3 loop is CASSQSRGRGYEQYF. The DNA for the CDR3 is TGCGCCAGCAGTCAATCCAGGGGTCGGGGCTACGAGCAGTACTTC. This chain connects TRBV23-1 to TRBJ2-7; D perhaps matches TRBD1 (6 bases). TRBV23-1 carries the ORF label, with uncertain function. The V gene lost 0 bases and the J gene lost 3 bases, with 12 bases spanning the gap. The CDR3 runs to 15 residues.

The chain employs TRBV13 and TRBJ2-5, with TRBD2 matching 10 bases. The CDR3 is 15 residues long. The junction had 4 bases not matched to a gene; V was cut back by 2 bases and J by 4 bases. Germline-derived CDR1 and CDR2 are PRHDT and FYEKMQ (reference sequence). The CDR3 coding sequence is TGTGCCAGCAGCTTAAATAGCGGGGGGCGAGAGACCCAGTACTTC. This translates into CASSLNSGGRETQYF.

This chain connects TRBV15 to TRBJ2-7; D not resolved. The CDR3 extends over 12 amino acids. Germline values: CDR1 LNHNV, CDR2 YYDKDF (reference sequence). Trimming cost V 0 bases and J 5 bases, with 5 bases left between them. CDR3 amino acids: CATSRDTDEQYF. The CDR3 DNA reads TGTGCCACCAGCAGAGATACGGACGAGCAGTACTTC.

The chain carries TRBV11-2 and TRBJ2-5; TRBD2 might be the D (6 bases). The CDR3 sequence is 15 residues long. Trimming cost V 4 bases and J 2 bases, with 14 bases left between them. The germline V gene has CDR1 SGHAT and CDR2 FQNNGV. CDR3 sequence: CASSSPEEGQETQYF. The CDR3 DNA reads as TGTGCCAGCAGCTCCCCGGAGGAGGGGCAAGAGACCCAGTACTTC.

The V gene is TRBV19, the J gene TRBJ1-5, with 10 nucleotides matching TRBD1. This CDR3 has 16 amino acids. V lost 5 bases to trimming and J lost 4 bases; unmatched junction nucleotides: 8. Germline V gene sequence: CDR1 LNHDA, CDR2 SQIVND (reference sequence). CDR3 sequence reads: CASSYTGTGVNQPQHF. The DNA of the CDR3 is TGTGCCAGTAGTTACACCGGGACAGGGGTGAATCAGCCCCAGCATTTT.

This clone was seen once. V gene TRBV4-1 combines with J gene TRBJ1-5; no clear D gene. The germline gives CDR1 MGHRA, CDR2 YSYEKL. Deletions cut 0 bases from V and 7 bases from J, with 7 bases between. This CDR3 comprises 13 residues. The CDR3 DNA sequence: TGCGCCAGCAGCCAAGATCAGGCGCAGCCCCAGCATTTT. Its protein product is CASSQDQAQPQHF.

This clone has just one count. This chain joins TRBV5-6 and TRBJ1-2; no clear D gene. The germline CDR1 and CDR2 sequences are SGHDT and YYEEEE. The CDR3 contains 14 residues. V lost 4 bases and J lost 8, with 18 bases in between. This chain's CDR3 is CASSGVRVVEGYTF. CDR3 nucleotides: TGTGCCAGCAGCGGTGTCAGAGTGGTGGAGGGCTACACCTTC.

The CDR3 loop is CASSLAMGLSKNEQFF. The CDR3 region has the DNA TGTGCCAGCAGCTTAGCAATGGGACTATCGAAGAATGAGCAGTTCTTC. The chain has TRBV7-2 and TRBJ2-1; TRBD2 agrees at 7 bases. CDR1 is SGHTA, CDR2 FQGNSA, per germline. The CDR3 is 16 amino acids. J gave up 7 bases and V 0 bases, and 9 bases lay outside the gene matches.

This chain joins TRBV24-1 and TRBJ2-7, with 7 bases identical to TRBD1. Germline-derived CDR1 and CDR2 are KGHDR and SFDVKD. The J segment lost 3 bases and the V segment lost 2 bases, leaving 6 bases of the junction unmatched. This CDR3 is 15 amino acids long. CDR3 loop: CATSDSGRGNYEQYF. CDR3 in DNA: TGTGCCACCAGTGATTCGGGCAGGGGGAACTACGAGCAGTACTTC.

The chain has TRBV11-2 and TRBJ2-7, with 8 bases identical to TRBD2. V was clipped by 5 bases and J by 2 bases; unmatched bases: 11. This CDR3 comprises 16 residues. Germline CDR1 reads SGHAT; CDR2 reads FQNNGV. The CDR3 nucleotides read TGTGCCAGCAGCCCCTACAGTAGCGGGAAGGCCTACGAGCAGTACTTC. Translated, it gives CASSPYSSGKAYEQYF.

The chain uses TRBV3-1 (or the pseudogene TRBV3-2) and TRBJ2-7; 9 bases align to TRBD2. After removal of 1 base from V and 4 bases from J, the junction contained 5 bases not matched to a gene. The CDR3 extends over 15 amino acids. Per germline, CDR1 LGHDT and CDR2 YNNKEL (reference sequence). The CDR3: CASSQGREGLYEQYF. In DNA form, the CDR3 reads TGTGCCAGCAGCCAAGGGCGGGAGGGCCTATACGAGCAGTACTTC.

The chain uses TRBV27 and TRBJ2-1; D ambiguous. Germline CDR1 reads MNHEY; CDR2 reads SMNVEV (reference sequence). The CDR3 runs to 14 residues. Trimming pared 5 bases from V and 2 bases from J, leaving 10 bases between. The CDR3 is CASSELSPYNEQFF. The CDR3 region has the DNA TGTGCCAGCAGTGAGCTAAGTCCCTACAATGAGCAGTTCTTC.